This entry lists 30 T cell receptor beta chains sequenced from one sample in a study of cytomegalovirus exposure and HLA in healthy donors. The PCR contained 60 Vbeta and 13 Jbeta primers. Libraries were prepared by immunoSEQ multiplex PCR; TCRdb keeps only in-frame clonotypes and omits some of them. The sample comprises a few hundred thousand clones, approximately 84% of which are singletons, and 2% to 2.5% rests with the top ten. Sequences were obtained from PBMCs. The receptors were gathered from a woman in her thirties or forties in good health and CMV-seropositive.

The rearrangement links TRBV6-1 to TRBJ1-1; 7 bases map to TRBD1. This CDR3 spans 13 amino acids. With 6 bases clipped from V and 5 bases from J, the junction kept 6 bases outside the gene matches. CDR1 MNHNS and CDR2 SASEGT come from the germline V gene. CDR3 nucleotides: TGTGCCAGCAGGGCAGGGGGGTGGACTGAAGCTTTCTTT. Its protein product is CASRAGGWTEAFF.

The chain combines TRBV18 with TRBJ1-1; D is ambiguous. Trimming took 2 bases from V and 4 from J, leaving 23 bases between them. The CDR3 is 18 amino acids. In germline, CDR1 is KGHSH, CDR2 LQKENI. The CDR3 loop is CASSPIVLGSSGSTEAFF. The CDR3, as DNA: TGTGCCAGCTCACCAATTGTTCTGGGCAGCTCGGGGAGCACTGAAGCTTTCTTT.

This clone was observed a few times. The CDR3 nucleotides read TGTGCCACCAGCGGAAGACGGGAGTTTTCGCATGAGCAGTTCTTC. Translating gives CATSGRREFSHEQFF. The chain couples TRBV15 to TRBJ2-1; D might be TRBD2 (6 bases). This CDR3 has 15 amino acids. The germline V gene encodes CDR1 LNHNV and CDR2 YYDKDF (reference sequence). The V end was cut by 5 bases, the J end by 8 bases, with 19 bases between.

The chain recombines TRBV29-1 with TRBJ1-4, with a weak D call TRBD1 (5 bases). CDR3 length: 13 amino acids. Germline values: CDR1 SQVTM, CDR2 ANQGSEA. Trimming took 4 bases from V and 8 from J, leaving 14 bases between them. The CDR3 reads CSVAKSGVEKLFF. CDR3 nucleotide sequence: TGCAGCGTTGCCAAATCGGGGGTAGAAAAACTGTTTTTT.

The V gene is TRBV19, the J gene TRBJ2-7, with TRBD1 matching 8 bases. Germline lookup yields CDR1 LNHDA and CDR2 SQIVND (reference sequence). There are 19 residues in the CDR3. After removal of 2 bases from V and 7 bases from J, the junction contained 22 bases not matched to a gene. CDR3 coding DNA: TGTGCCAGTAGTATAACCCTCGGGACAGGTCAGCTGGGGTATGAGGAGCAGTACTTC. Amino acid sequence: CASSITLGTGQLGYEEQYF.

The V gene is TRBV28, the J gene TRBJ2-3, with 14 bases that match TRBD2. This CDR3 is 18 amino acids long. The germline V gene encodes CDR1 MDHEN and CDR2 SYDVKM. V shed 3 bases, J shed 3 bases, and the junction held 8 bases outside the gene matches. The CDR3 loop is CASSLGTSGSLGTDTQYF. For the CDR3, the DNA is TGTGCCAGCAGTTTGGGGACTAGCGGGAGCTTGGGGACAGATACGCAGTATTTT.

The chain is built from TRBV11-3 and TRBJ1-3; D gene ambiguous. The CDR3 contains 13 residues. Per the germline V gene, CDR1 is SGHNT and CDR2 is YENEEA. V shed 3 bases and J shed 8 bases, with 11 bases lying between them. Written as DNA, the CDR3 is TGTGCCAGCAGCTTCGGCAGGCGCGACACCATATATTTT. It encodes CASSFGRRDTIYF.

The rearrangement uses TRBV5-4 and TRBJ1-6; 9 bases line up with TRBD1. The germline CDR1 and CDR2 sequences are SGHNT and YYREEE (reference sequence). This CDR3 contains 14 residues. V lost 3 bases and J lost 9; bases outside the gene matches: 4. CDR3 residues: CASSWEDRGSPLHF. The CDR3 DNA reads TGTGCCAGCAGCTGGGAGGACAGGGGTTCACCCCTCCACTTT. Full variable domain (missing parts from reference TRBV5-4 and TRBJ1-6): ETGVTQSPTHLIKTRGQQVTLRCSSQSGHNTVSWYQQALGQGPQFIFQYYREEENGRGNFPPRFSGLQFPNYSSELNVNALELDDSALYLCASSWEDRGSPLHFGNGTRLTVT.

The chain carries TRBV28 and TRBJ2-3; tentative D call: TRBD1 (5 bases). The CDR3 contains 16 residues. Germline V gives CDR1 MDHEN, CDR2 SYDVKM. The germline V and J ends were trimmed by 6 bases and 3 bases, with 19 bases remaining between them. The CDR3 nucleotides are TGTGCCAGCAGCCTTATGTCACAGGCACTAACAGATACGCAGTATTTT. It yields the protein CASSLMSQALTDTQYF.

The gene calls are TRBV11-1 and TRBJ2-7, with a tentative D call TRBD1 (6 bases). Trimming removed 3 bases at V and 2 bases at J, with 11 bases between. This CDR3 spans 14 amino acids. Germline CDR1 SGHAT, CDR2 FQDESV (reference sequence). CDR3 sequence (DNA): TGTGCCAGCAGCTTGAATCAGGGGCCCTACGAGCAGTACTTC. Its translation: CASSLNQGPYEQYF.

The CDR3, as DNA: TGTGCCAGCAGCGCTCTACAGGGGTGGCAGCAGTACTTC. This translates into CASSALQGWQQYF. The J gene is TRBJ2-7, the V gene TRBV9, with TRBD1 identical over 7 bases. V trimming: 3 bases; J trimming: 8 bases; junction bases outside the gene matches: 8. The CDR3 is made up of 13 amino acids. The germline gives CDR1 SGDLS, CDR2 YYNGEE.

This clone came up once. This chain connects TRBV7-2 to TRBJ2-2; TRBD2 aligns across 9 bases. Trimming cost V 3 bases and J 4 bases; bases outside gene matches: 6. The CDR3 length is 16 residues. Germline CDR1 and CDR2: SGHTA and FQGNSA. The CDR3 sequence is CASSFLAGVITGELFF. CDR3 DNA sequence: TGTGCCAGCAGCTTTTTAGCGGGAGTAATCACCGGGGAGCTGTTTTTT. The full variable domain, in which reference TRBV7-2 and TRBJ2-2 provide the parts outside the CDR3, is GAGVSQSPSNKVTEKGKDVELRCDPISGHTALYWYRQSLGQGLEFLIYFQGNSAPDKSGLPSDRFSAERTGGSVSTLTIQRTQQEDSAVYLCASSFLAGVITGELFFGEGSRLTVL.

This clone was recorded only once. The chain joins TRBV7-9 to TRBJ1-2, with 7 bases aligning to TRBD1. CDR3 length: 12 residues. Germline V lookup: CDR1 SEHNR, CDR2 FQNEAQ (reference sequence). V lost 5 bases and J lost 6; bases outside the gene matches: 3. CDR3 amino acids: CASSVGTDGYTF. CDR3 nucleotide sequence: TGTGCCAGCAGCGTTGGGACAGATGGCTACACCTTC.

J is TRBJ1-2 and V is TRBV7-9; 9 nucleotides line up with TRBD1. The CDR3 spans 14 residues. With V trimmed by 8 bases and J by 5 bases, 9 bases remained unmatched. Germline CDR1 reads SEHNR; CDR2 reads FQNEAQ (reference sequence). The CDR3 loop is CASSKRTGVYGYTF. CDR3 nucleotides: TGTGCCAGCTCGAAGCGGACAGGGGTTTATGGCTACACCTTC.

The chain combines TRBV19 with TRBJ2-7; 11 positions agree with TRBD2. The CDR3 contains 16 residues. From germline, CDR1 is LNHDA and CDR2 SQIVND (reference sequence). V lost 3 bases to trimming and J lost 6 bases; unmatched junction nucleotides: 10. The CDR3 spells CASSMSPGLAAIEQYF. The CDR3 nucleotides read TGTGCCAGTAGTATGTCCCCGGGACTAGCGGCGATCGAGCAGTACTTC.

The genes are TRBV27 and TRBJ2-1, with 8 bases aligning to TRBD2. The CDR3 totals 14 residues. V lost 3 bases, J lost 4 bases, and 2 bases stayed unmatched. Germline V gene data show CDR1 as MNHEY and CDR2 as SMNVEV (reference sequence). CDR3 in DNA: TGTGCCAGCAGTTTGCCGGGAGGGTACAATGAGCAGTTCTTC. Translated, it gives CASSLPGGYNEQFF.

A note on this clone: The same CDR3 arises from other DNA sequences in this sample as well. The chain's CDR3 is CASSLVAGSNTGELFF. The CDR3 DNA is TGCGCCAGCAGCTTGGTGGCAGGATCGAACACCGGGGAGCTGTTTTTT. This chain uses TRBV5-1 with TRBJ2-2; no definite D call. This CDR3 spans 16 amino acids. Trimming cost V 0 bases and J 0 bases, with 9 bases left between them. From germline, CDR1 is SGHRS and CDR2 YFSETQ.

The CDR3 bases are TGTGCCAGCTCAGGAACTGAGCAGTTCTTC. This codes for CASSGTEQFF. The rearrangement joins TRBV7-2 to TRBJ2-1; D remains unclear. The CDR3 covers 10 residues. Trimming removed 8 bases from V and 9 bases from J, with 8 bases in between. Germline V gene lookup returns CDR1 SGHTA and CDR2 FQGNSA.

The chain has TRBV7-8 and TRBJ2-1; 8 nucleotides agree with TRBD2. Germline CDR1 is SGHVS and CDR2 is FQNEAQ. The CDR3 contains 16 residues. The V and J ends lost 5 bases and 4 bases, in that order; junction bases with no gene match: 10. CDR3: CASSIGLAVLYNEQFF. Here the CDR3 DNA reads TGTGCCAGCAGCATCGGACTAGCAGTTTTATACAATGAGCAGTTCTTC.

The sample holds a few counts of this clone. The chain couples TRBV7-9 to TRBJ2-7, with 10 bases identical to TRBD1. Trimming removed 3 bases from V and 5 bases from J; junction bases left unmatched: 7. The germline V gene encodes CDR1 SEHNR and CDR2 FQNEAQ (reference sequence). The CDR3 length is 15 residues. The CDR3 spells CASSFKGQGVDEQYF. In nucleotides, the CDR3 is TGTGCCAGCAGCTTCAAAGGACAGGGGGTTGACGAGCAGTACTTC.

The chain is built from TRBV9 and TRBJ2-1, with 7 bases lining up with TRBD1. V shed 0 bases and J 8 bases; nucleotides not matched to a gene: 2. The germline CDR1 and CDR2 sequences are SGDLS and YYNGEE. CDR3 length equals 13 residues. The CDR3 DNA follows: TGTGCCAGCAGCGTAGCCGACAGGGATGAGCAGTTCTTC. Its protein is CASSVADRDEQFF.

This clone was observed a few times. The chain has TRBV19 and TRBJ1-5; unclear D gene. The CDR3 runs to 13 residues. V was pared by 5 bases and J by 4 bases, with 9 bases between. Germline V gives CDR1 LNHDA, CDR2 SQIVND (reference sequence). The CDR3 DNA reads TGTGCCAGTAGTTCAAACACGAATCAGCCCCAGCATTTT. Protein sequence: CASSSNTNQPQHF.

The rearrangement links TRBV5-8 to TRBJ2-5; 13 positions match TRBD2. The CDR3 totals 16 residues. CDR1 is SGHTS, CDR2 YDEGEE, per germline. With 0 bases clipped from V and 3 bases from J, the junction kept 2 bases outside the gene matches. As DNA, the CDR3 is TGTGCCAGCAGCTTGGAACTAGCGGGAGGGGAAGAGACCCAGTACTTC. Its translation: CASSLELAGGEETQYF.

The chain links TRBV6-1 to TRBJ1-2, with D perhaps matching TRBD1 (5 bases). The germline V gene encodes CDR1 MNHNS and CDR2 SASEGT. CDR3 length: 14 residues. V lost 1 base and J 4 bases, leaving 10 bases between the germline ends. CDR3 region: CASSEVQGGYGYTF. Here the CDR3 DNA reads TGTGCCAGCAGTGAAGTCCAGGGCGGCTATGGCTACACCTTC.

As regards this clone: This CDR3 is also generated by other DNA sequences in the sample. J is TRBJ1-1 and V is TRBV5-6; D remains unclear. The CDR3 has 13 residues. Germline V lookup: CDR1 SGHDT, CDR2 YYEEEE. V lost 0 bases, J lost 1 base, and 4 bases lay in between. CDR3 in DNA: TGTGCCAGCAGCTTGGACAGGAACACTGAAGCTTTCTTT. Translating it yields CASSLDRNTEAFF. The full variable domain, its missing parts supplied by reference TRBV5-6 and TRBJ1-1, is DAGVTQSPTHLIKTRGQQVTLRCSPKSGHDTVSWYQQALGQGPQFIFQYYEEEERQRGNFPDRFSGHQFPNYSSELNVNALLLGDSALYLCASSLDRNTEAFFGQGTRLTVV.

CDR3 in amino acids: CASSTRQGQFF. In DNA, the CDR3 is TGTGCCAGCAGTACTAGACAGGGGCAGTTCTTC. This sequence joins TRBV6-5 and TRBJ2-1; TRBD1 matches at 7 bases. The CDR3 totals 11 residues. V lost 5 bases and J lost 12; bases outside the gene matches: 4. Germline assignment: CDR1 MNHEY and CDR2 SVGAGI.

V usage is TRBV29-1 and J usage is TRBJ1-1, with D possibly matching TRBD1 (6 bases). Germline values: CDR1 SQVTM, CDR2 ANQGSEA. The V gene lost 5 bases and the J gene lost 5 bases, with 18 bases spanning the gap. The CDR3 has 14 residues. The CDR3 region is CSVIHGGQGTEAFF. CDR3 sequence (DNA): TGCAGCGTTATACATGGGGGCCAAGGAACTGAAGCTTTCTTT.

CDR3: CASSPQPDRGLGGYTF. The CDR3 nucleotides read TGTGCCAGCTCACCACAACCGGACAGGGGGCTTGGTGGCTACACCTTC. The V and J genes are TRBV18 and TRBJ1-2, with 11 bases fitting TRBD1. The V gene's germline CDR1 is KGHSH and CDR2 LQKENI. Trimming removed 1 base from V and 7 bases from J; junction bases left unmatched: 8. This CDR3 contains 16 residues.

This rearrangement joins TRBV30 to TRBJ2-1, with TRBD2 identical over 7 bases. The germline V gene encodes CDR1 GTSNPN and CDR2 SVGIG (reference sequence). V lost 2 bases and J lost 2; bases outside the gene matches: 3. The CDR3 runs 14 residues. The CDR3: CAWSLAVPYNEQFF. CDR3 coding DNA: TGTGCCTGGAGTCTAGCGGTACCCTACAATGAGCAGTTCTTC.

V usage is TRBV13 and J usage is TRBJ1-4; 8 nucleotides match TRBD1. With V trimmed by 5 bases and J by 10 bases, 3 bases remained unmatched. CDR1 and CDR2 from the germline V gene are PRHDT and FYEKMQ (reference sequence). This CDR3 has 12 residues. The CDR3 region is CASSQDRGKLFF. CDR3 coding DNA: TGTGCCAGCAGCCAAGACAGGGGAAAACTGTTTTTT.